The T cell receptor (beta chain) under discussion was sequenced for a study of post-analysis software for immune sequencing data. Turning to this clonotype: The antigen remains undetermined.

Germline CDR1 is SQVTM and CDR2 is ANQGSEA. The CDR3 runs to 13 residues. The V and J ends lost 0 bases and 10 bases respectively, with 13 bases between them. Study-level results: Normalized Chao1 diversity was significantly lower in multiple sclerosis patients than in controls. Relative to controls, patients had roughly five TRBV segments at higher frequency, with TRBV5-6, TRBV5-1 and TRBV20-1 among these. The F measure placed samples prepared in the same batch into strongly shared clusters.

TCR beta cDNA libraries had unique molecular identifiers. Yield was 500,000 or so cDNA molecules from approximately 0.95 to 9.8 million T cells. TCRdb itself ran the PCR reads through MiXCR, one entry per CDR3 protein. The sample lists about 820,000 distinct CDR3 sequences; under 70% were seen once. The source of this sequence is a girl aged 10 to 17 with multiple sclerosis. Sequencing was performed on blood. This chain joins TRBV29-1 and TRBJ2-1, with D unclear. The CDR3 loop reads CSVEDRPSVEQFF. The CDR3 coding sequence is TGCAGCGTTGAAGATCGGCCTAGTGTCGAGCAGTTCTTC.